This T cell receptor (beta chain) was found in a study of blood T cell repertoires in COVID-19 (dated by TCRdb to the early 2020s). About the study as a whole: For ImmuneRACE Cohort 3, a participant was defined as recovered based on two consecutive negative NP/OP PCR tests, clearance by a healthcare professional, or resolution of symptoms. Samples from collaborators originated in the United States, Italy and Spain and spanned both the acute and convalescent phases of COVID-19. The material from the prospective study consisted of cDNA or gDNA derived from T cells, B-cell-depleted T cells, or PBMCs. Deeply sampled blood TCRbeta repertoires from subjects exposed to, actively infected with, or recovered from COVID-19 were included in the dataset. The repertoires were made available in a free public database intended to serve as a resource for research on the immune response to SARS-CoV-2. The samples were drawn from two sources: the first 160 participants of the ongoing ImmuneRACE study, and 1,254 subjects contributed by 6 global collaborators. Sample metadata almost always included a de-identified subject ID, COVID-19 status, age in years and sex. HLA class I and class II types, where available, came from metadata supplied by the sample provider rather than from assay-based typing. Summary of the overall study and its limitations: The amount of clinical and demographic metadata varied by source and participant and was provided uncurated.

TCRbeta CDR3 regions were amplified from genomic DNA using the immunoSEQ Assay, a bias-controlled multiplex PCR. The published analysis was carried out like this. Within the assay, amplification of reference gene primers was used to estimate how many nucleated cells each sample contained. To quantify the absolute abundance of each unique TCRbeta CDR3 rearrangement, sequence reads were collapsed and filtered. Productive Simpson clonality was computed per sample as the square root of Simpson's diversity index over productive rearrangements. TCRdb provides this immuneACCESS table in a form limited to in-frame rearrangements. Some clones are lacking; in checked studies, under half of them reflect an unresolved V gene, and why the rest are absent is not known. That table gives V, J and clone size, and the DNA gave D and trimming. Counted in this sample were about 400,000 clones; more than 70% of them appeared once. In total, the top ten clones hold approximately 1.9% of the sample.

Participants in the prospective study were enrolled through a virtual design, were aged roughly 18 to 95 years, and lived in approximately 25 United States geographic areas. Cohort assignment in the prospective study relied on participant-reported clinical history from a screening survey and a study questionnaire. Each participant in the prospective study had whole blood, serum and a nasopharyngeal or oropharyngeal swab collected by mobile phlebotomists. Prospective study participants could optionally give additional blood draws and questionnaires over an approximately 2-month period. Prospective study blood samples were shipped either frozen or at room temperature before DNA extraction. As for this clone: Its specific antigen is unknown. No base quality values were provided; no much bigger clone lies one nucleotide off.

The source of this sequence is a man in his forties in a cohort exposed to, infected with or recovered from COVID-19 (not recorded which). The sequencing input was PBMCs or T cells enriched from blood (not recorded which).

The CDR3 region reads CASSLSIQGTSNTGELFF. The base sequence is TGTGCCAGCAGTTTATCCATACAGGGGACTTCGAACACCGGGGAGCTGTTTTTT. The V and J genes are TRBV28 and TRBJ2-2, with TRBD1 as a weak D call on 7 bases. Its CDR3 holds 18 amino acids, cysteine through phenylalanine. The entry retains the CDR3 DNA only, 54 bases that are in frame from base 1. V lost 1 base and J lost 0 bases; the stretch between them is 15 bases long. Looking up the germline V gene yields CDR1 MDHEN and CDR2 SYDVKM. Supplemented by the reference TRBV28 and TRBJ2-2 proteins around the CDR3, the complete variable domain is DVKVTQSSRYLVKRTGEKVFLECVQDMDHENMFWYRQDPGLGLRLIYFSYDVKMKEKGDIPEGYSVSREKKERFSLILESASTNQTSMYLCASSLSIQGTSNTGELFFGEGSRLTVL.